This T cell receptor (beta chain) was recorded in a study of T-cell memory formation after mild COVID-19. Study-level findings and limits: Clones contracting over day 15 to 85 were CD4/CD8 balanced, with later expanders leaning CD4+. Mainly in CM and EM were contracting CD4+ clones; CD8+ were in EMRA.

The germline V and J ends were trimmed by 3 bases and 3 bases, with 12 bases remaining between them. Germline values: CDR1 LNHDA, CDR2 SQIVND (reference sequence). There are 15 residues in the CDR3. This clonotype has only a few counts. Its antigen is as yet unknown. 5'RACE primed from the constant segment yielded TCR alpha and TCR beta cDNA libraries bearing sample barcodes and UMIs. TCRdb ran MiXCR on the 5' RACE reads and lists one entry per CDR3 protein. The sample yields 380,000 or so distinct CDR3 sequences, 14% seen once. This TCR was recovered from a man aged 18-30 years who had mild COVID-19 (a few samples of this study predate the infection). Cell type and time point are not known. The sequencing input was PBMCs or a T cell subset sorted from them (not recorded which). The chain is built from TRBV19 and TRBJ1-5, with a tentative D call TRBD1 (5 bases). The CDR3 spells CASSIIGVINQPQHF. As DNA, the CDR3 is TGTGCCAGTAGTATTATAGGGGTGATCAATCAGCCCCAGCATTTT.